Below are 5 T cell receptor beta chains sequenced from a single sample in a study of blood T cell repertoires in COVID-19. Only in-frame clones appear in the TCRdb table, and some are missing; sequencing was by immunoSEQ multiplex PCR. The data show about 320,000 clones, with under 90% seen just once and 4% to 6% held by the top ten. The sample consisted of PBMCs or T cells enriched from blood (not recorded which). These receptors originate from a man between 60 and 75 years old who had recovered from COVID-19.

About this clone itself: Additional DNA sequences in this sample encode the identical CDR3. The chain has TRBV28 and TRBJ1-5; D unresolved. The CDR3 is 12 amino acids. Germline V gene sequence: CDR1 MDHEN, CDR2 SYDVKM. The V end was cut by 4 bases, the J end by 4 bases, with 5 bases between. In nucleotides, the CDR3 is TGTGCCAGCAGTTCCTTAAATCAGCCCCAGCATTTT. This sequence encodes CASSSLNQPQHF. The full variable domain, with the rest looked up from reference TRBV28 and TRBJ1-5, is DVKVTQSSRYLVKRTGEKVFLECVQDMDHENMFWYRQDPGLGLRLIYFSYDVKMKEKGDIPEGYSVSREKKERFSLILESASTNQTSMYLCASSSLNQPQHFGDGTRLSIL.

The rearrangement links TRBV5-1 to TRBJ2-7; D may be TRBD1 (5 bases). This CDR3 comprises 12 residues. Trimming left V 1 base short and J 5 bases short, with 7 bases between. Germline-derived CDR1 and CDR2 are SGHRS and YFSETQ. CDR3 nucleotide sequence: TGCGCCAGCAGCTTGCAGGGCGACGAGCAGTACTTC. Translated, it gives CASSLQGDEQYF.

This chain connects TRBV5-1 to TRBJ1-1; possibly TRBD1 for D (6 bases). This CDR3 is 15 amino acids long. The V gene's germline CDR1 is SGHRS and CDR2 YFSETQ. The germline V and J ends were trimmed by 4 bases and 2 bases, with 15 bases remaining between them. DNA for the CDR3: TGCGCCAGCAGCCTCGGGACACCGGACAACACTGAAGCTTTCTTT. As protein: CASSLGTPDNTEAFF.

The chain links TRBV5-1 to TRBJ1-1; TRBD1 matches at 8 bases. CDR1 is SGHRS, CDR2 YFSETQ, per germline. Trimming cost V 7 bases and J 8 bases; bases outside gene matches: 10. This CDR3 has 13 amino acids. The CDR3 region has the DNA TGCGCCAGCGGGGTGGACAGGGTGGGAGAAGCTTTCTTT. Translating it yields CASGVDRVGEAFF.

The chain has TRBV29-1 and TRBJ2-7; 11 nucleotides agree with TRBD2. This CDR3 is 15 amino acids long. Germline CDR1 SQVTM, CDR2 ANQGSEA. V shed 4 bases, J shed 6 bases, and the junction held 11 bases outside the gene matches. The CDR3 is CSVGRLAGGQTEQYF. DNA of the CDR3: TGCAGCGTTGGGAGGCTAGCGGGAGGCCAAACCGAGCAGTACTTC.